Below are 21 T cell receptor beta chains sequenced from a single sample in a study of OX40 agonist ivuxolimab in advanced cancers. The repertoire was sequenced with immunoSEQ multiplex PCR; TCRdb's copy has only in-frame clones and lacks some. The sample shows 44,000 or so clones, approximately 90% of them seen only once. The specimen was CD4+ or CD8+ T cells sorted from blood, collected in a trial of the OX40 agonist ivuxolimab. These receptors all stem from an adult with an advanced solid tumor such as melanoma, head and neck, liver or kidney cancer.

V and J are TRBV4-1 and TRBJ2-7; D ambiguous. Germline V lookup: CDR1 MGHRA, CDR2 YSYEKL. The CDR3 runs 16 residues. V gave up 0 bases and J gave up 3 bases, with 15 bases separating them. CDR3 region: CASSQDREQNYYEQYF. The CDR3 DNA follows: TGCGCCAGCAGCCAAGATCGAGAACAGAACTACTACGAGCAGTACTTC.

CDR3 region: CASSYSKFDQGQETQYF. The CDR3 DNA is TGTGCCAGCAGTTACTCGAAGTTTGATCAGGGTCAAGAGACCCAGTACTTC. The chain joins TRBV6-7 to TRBJ2-5; TRBD1 might be the D (5 bases). TRBV6-7 is sorted into the ORF group, with uncertain function. The CDR3 is 17 amino acids. V was shortened by 0 bases and J by 2 bases, with 16 bases between the two germline ends.

The chain uses TRBV2 and TRBJ2-1; 7 bases fit TRBD2. Germline values: CDR1 SNHLY, CDR2 FYNNEI. The CDR3 has 15 amino acids. J lost 3 bases, V lost 3 bases, and 5 bases had no gene match. This chain's CDR3 is CASSDDGGSYNEQFF. CDR3 in DNA: TGTGCCAGCAGTGACGATGGCGGGAGCTACAATGAGCAGTTCTTC.

The chain is built from TRBV28 and TRBJ2-3; 12 bases line up with TRBD2. The junction had 6 bases not matched to a gene; V was cut back by 4 bases and J by 1 base. CDR1 is MDHEN and CDR2 is SYDVKM in the germline V gene. The CDR3 has 17 amino acids. The CDR3 protein is CASSSLAGGRGTDTQYF. In nucleotides, the CDR3 is TGTGCCAGCAGTTCCCTAGCGGGGGGGCGGGGCACAGATACGCAGTATTTT.

The chain joins TRBV10-1 to TRBJ2-4; 7 nucleotides line up with TRBD2. Germline V lookup: CDR1 WNHNN, CDR2 SYGVQD (reference sequence). The CDR3 spans 18 residues. Losses at the gene ends were 9 bases for V and 2 bases for J; bases not matched to a gene: 19. CDR3 nucleotides: TGCGCCAGGAGTCAACCCCGAGCGGGACCTCACACCAAAAACATTCAGTACTTC. Protein: CARSQPRAGPHTKNIQYF.

The rearrangement joins TRBV5-1 to TRBJ2-1, with TRBD1 matching 7 bases. Germline CDR1 is SGHRS and CDR2 is YFSETQ. V lost 4 bases, J lost 5 bases, and 9 bases stayed unmatched. This CDR3 comprises 15 residues. The CDR3 DNA is TGCGCCAGCAGCCCCGGGACAGCCTTTCACAATGAGCAGTTCTTC. It specifies CASSPGTAFHNEQFF.

The CDR3 DNA reads as TGTGCCAGCAGTTATTACCGGGACGTCGCCGAGGGGACCCAGTACTTC. Translation: CASSYYRDVAEGTQYF. This rearrangement joins TRBV6-5 to TRBJ2-5, with D possibly called TRBD1 or TRBD2 (5 bases each). The CDR3 spans 16 residues. CDR1 is MNHEY, CDR2 SVGAGI, per germline. V lost 3 bases and J lost 7, with 21 bases in between.

The chain links TRBV29-1 to TRBJ2-1; D unclear. CDR1 is SQVTM and CDR2 is ANQGSEA in the germline V gene. The V gene lost 4 bases and the J gene lost 7 bases, with 11 bases spanning the gap. This CDR3 contains 12 residues. The CDR3 protein is CSVGAIRNEQFF. CDR3 DNA sequence: TGCAGCGTTGGAGCGATTAGGAATGAGCAGTTCTTC.

The chain has TRBV29-1 and TRBJ2-1, with D possibly being TRBD2 (5 bases). With 5 bases removed from V and 4 bases from J, the gap between germline ends came to 9 bases. CDR1 is SQVTM and CDR2 is ANQGSEA in the germline V gene. The CDR3 consists of 12 residues. DNA for the CDR3: TGCAGCGTTCTGGGAGTTTACAATGAGCAGTTCTTC. The encoded protein is CSVLGVYNEQFF.

The chain couples TRBV19 to TRBJ2-1, with TRBD2 identical over 12 bases. The germline V gene encodes CDR1 LNHDA and CDR2 SQIVND (reference sequence). The J segment lost 10 bases and the V segment lost 8 bases, leaving 9 bases of the junction unmatched. The CDR3 runs 14 residues. The CDR3 region has the DNA TGTGCCAGTTCTTGGACTAGCGGGGACTCAGAGCAGTTCTTC. Its translation is CASSWTSGDSEQFF.

This clone occurred once. The rearrangement joins TRBV21-1 to TRBJ2-3; the DNA was not used to check the table's D call, TRBD2. TRBV21-1 is labeled a pseudogene. The CDR3 covers 18 residues. DNA for the CDR3: TGTGCCAGCAGCAGCCGGAACGGCGGGGGGGGCTCCACAGATACGCAGTATTTT. This codes for CASSSRNGGGGSTDTQYF.

The CDR3 nucleotides read TGTGCCAGCAGCTTAGGGTCGGGTCAGCCCCAGCATTTT. Its protein is CASSLGSGQPQHF. V usage is TRBV7-9 and J usage is TRBJ1-5; D gene uncertain. The ends were cut back, 1 base at V and 6 bases at J, with 7 bases in the middle. Germline V gene sequence: CDR1 SEHNR, CDR2 FQNEAQ (reference sequence). CDR3 length equals 13 residues.

This chain joins TRBV6-1 and TRBJ2-5, with TRBD1 identical over 9 bases. This CDR3 is built from 15 residues. CDR1 is MNHNS, CDR2 SASEGT, per germline. V lost 2 bases, J lost 5 bases, and 6 bases stayed unmatched. Written as DNA, the CDR3 is TGTGCCAGCAGTGAATACAGGGGGCTGGGTGAGACCCAGTACTTC. Its protein is CASSEYRGLGETQYF.

This clone was seen just once. The V gene is TRBV27, the J gene TRBJ2-3; 7 bases are a match to TRBD2. The CDR3 has 14 residues. CDR1 is MNHEY, CDR2 SMNVEV, per germline (reference sequence). J lost 4 bases, V lost 0 bases, and 1 base had no gene match. The chain's CDR3 is CASSLSGGADTQYF. Written as DNA, the CDR3 is TGTGCCAGCAGTTTATCGGGAGGGGCAGATACGCAGTATTTT.

This clone was seen more than once but under ten times. A read error is possible here, since a much larger clone lies one base away. Other DNA sequences from this sample encode an identical CDR3 as well. CDR3 nucleotide sequence: TGTGCCCGCCGCTTGGGCCTCGCGGGGGCGGGGGAGCAGTACTTC. This translates into CARRLGLAGAGEQYF. The chain combines TRBV5-6 with TRBJ2-7; D possibly corresponds to TRBD2 (7 bases). Trimming cost V 10 bases and J 7 bases, with 27 bases left between them. The CDR3 is 15 amino acids. Germline V CDR1 and CDR2: SGHDT, YYEEEE.

This clone was counted between two and nine times. V is TRBV30 and J is TRBJ1-1; tentatively, D is TRBD1 (5 bases). Trimming stripped 3 bases from V and 3 bases from J, with 8 bases between. Germline V gene data show CDR1 as GTSNPN and CDR2 as SVGIG (reference sequence). CDR3 length: 12 amino acids. In DNA, the CDR3 is TGTGCCTGGAGGGCAGGGCACACTGAAGCTTTCTTT. Translated: CAWRAGHTEAFF.

The CDR3 sequence: CASSYPGPHYEQYF. In DNA form, the CDR3 reads TGCGCCAGCAGCTACCCGGGACCGCACTACGAGCAGTACTTC. V gene TRBV5-1 combines with J gene TRBJ2-7; D may match TRBD1 or TRBD2 (5 bases each). The V gene's germline CDR1 is SGHRS and CDR2 YFSETQ. The CDR3 consists of 14 residues. Trimming left V 3 bases short and J 3 bases short, with 13 bases between.

The chain is built from TRBV5-1 and TRBJ2-7; TRBD1 or TRBD2 may be the D gene (7 bases each). The V gene lost 3 bases and the J gene lost 5 bases, with 12 bases spanning the gap. Germline CDR1 is SGHRS and CDR2 is YFSETQ. The CDR3 extends over 13 amino acids. The CDR3 DNA reads as TGCGCCAGCAGCTACAGGGGAGGGGACGAGCAGTACTTC. It is translated as CASSYRGGDEQYF.

The V call is TRBV4-1, the J call TRBJ2-7, with TRBD1 matching 8 bases. Germline CDR1 is MGHRA and CDR2 is YSYEKL. This CDR3 has 15 residues. The trim removed 4 bases at V and 5 bases at J, leaving 10 bases unmatched. CDR3 protein: CASSLMDREGHEQYF. As DNA, the CDR3 is TGCGCCAGCAGCCTGATGGACAGGGAAGGCCACGAGCAGTACTTC.

The chain links TRBV28 to TRBJ1-5; 7 nucleotides align to TRBD1. The germline V gene encodes CDR1 MDHEN and CDR2 SYDVKM. Losses at the gene ends were 5 bases for V and 12 bases for J; bases not matched to a gene: 10. The CDR3 contains 13 residues. This chain's CDR3 is CASSPITGVFQHF. The DNA of the CDR3 is TGTGCCAGCAGTCCGATTACAGGGGTCTTCCAGCATTTT.

CDR3 loop: CASSLGTSGNEQFF. CDR3 DNA: TGTGCCAGCAGCTTAGGGACTAGCGGCAATGAGCAGTTCTTC. This chain joins TRBV7-3 and TRBJ2-1; 11 bases are a match to TRBD2. The CDR3 length is 14 residues. Germline loops: CDR1 SGHTA, CDR2 FQGTGA. V was clipped by 2 bases and J by 6 bases; unmatched bases: 0. The full variable domain, completed using reference TRBV7-3 and TRBJ2-1, is GAGVSQTPSNKVTEKGKYVELRCDPISGHTALYWYRQSLGQGPEFLIYFQGTGAADDSGLPNDRFFAVRPEGSVSTLKIQRTERGDSAVYLCASSLGTSGNEQFFGPGTRLTVL.